The clone carrying this TCR beta chain showed up just a few times. The antigen is undetermined. The CDR3 is cut off 3 residues early in the read; its end comes from the germline J gene. This sample stems from a study of T cell clonality in common variable immunodeficiency. Study-level findings and limits: Reportedly, TCR beta sequences from common variable immunodeficiency showed fewer deletions and N-nucleotide insertions.

Using immunoSEQ multiplex PCR, the repertoire was profiled, and TCRdb retains in-frame clones only, with some absent. The sample contains tens of thousands of clones, none of them singletons. Germline V gene lookup returns CDR1 SEHNR and CDR2 FQNEAQ (reference sequence). There are 14 residues in the CDR3. Specimen: peripheral blood mononuclear cells. The J gene is TRBJ1-2, the V gene TRBV7-9, with a possible D match to TRBD1 (5 bases). The clonotype comes from a person between 18 and 70 years old in good health. CDR3 protein: CASSLEGSTDTYTF. The DNA read from the CDR3 is TGTGCCAGCAGCTTAGAGGGGAGCACAGATACC.